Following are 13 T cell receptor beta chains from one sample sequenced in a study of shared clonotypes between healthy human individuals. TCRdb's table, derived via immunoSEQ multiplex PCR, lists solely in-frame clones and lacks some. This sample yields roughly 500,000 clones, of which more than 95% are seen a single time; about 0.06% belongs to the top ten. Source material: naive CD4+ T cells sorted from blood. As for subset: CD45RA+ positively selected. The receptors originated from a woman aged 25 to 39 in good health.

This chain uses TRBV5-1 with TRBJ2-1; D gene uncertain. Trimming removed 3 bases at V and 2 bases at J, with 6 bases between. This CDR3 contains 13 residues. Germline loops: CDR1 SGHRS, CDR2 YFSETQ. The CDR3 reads CASSSTTYNEQFF. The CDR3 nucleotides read TGCGCCAGCAGCTCAACCACCTACAATGAGCAGTTCTTC.

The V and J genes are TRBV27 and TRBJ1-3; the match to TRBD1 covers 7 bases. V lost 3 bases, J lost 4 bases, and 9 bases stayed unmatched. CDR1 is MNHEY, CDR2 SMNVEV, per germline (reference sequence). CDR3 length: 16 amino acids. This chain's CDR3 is CASSLTGILGGNTIYF. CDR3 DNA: TGTGCCAGCAGTTTGACAGGGATACTAGGGGGAAACACCATATATTTT.

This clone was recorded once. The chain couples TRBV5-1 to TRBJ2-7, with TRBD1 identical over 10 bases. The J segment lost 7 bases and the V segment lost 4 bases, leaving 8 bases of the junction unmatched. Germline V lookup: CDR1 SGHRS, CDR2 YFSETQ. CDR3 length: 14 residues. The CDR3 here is CASSKDRGQGEQYF. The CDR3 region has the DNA TGCGCCAGCAGCAAAGACAGGGGGCAGGGAGAGCAGTACTTC.

CDR3 region: CASSLGGQALNYGYTF. The DNA for the CDR3 is TGCGCCAGCAGCTTGGGTGGACAGGCCCTAAACTATGGCTACACCTTC. V and J are TRBV5-1 and TRBJ1-2; TRBD1 matches 7 bases. The CDR3 is 16 amino acids. J lost 2 bases, V lost 0 bases, and 7 bases had no gene match. The germline gives CDR1 SGHRS, CDR2 YFSETQ.

This CDR3 reads CASSPQGSGNTIYF. The DNA for the CDR3 is TGTGCCAGCAGCCCTCAGGGCTCTGGAAACACCATATATTTT. The rearrangement joins TRBV9 to TRBJ1-3; perhaps TRBD1 as D (5 bases). Trimming cost V 4 bases and J 0 bases, with 8 bases left between them. From germline, CDR1 is SGDLS and CDR2 YYNGEE. The CDR3 has 14 amino acids.

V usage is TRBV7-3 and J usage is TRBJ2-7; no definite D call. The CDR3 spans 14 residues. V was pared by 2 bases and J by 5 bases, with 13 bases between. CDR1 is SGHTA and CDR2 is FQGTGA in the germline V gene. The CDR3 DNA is TGTGCCAGCAGCTTATCGGGTCGTGAGGACGAGCAGTACTTC. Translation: CASSLSGREDEQYF.

CDR3 sequence (DNA): TGTGCCAGCTCACCCGTGGGGGGCGACTCCTACGAGCAGTACTTC. It is translated as CASSPVGGDSYEQYF. J is TRBJ2-7 and V is TRBV18; D may correspond to TRBD1 or TRBD2 (6 bases each). From germline, CDR1 is KGHSH and CDR2 LQKENI. The CDR3 is made up of 15 amino acids. Trimming removed 3 bases from V and 0 bases from J, with 12 bases in between.

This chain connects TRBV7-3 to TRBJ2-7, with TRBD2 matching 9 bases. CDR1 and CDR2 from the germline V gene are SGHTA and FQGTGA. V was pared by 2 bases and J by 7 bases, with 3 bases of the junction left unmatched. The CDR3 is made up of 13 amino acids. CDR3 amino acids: CASSLAGGREQYF. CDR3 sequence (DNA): TGTGCCAGCAGCTTAGCGGGAGGGAGGGAGCAGTACTTC.

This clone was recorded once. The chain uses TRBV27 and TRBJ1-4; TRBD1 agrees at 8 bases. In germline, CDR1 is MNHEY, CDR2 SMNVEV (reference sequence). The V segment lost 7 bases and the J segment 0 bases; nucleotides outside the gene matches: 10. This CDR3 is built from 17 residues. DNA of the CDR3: TGTGCCAGCAAACGGACAGGGACTTTTCCAACTAATGAAAAACTGTTTTTT. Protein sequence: CASKRTGTFPTNEKLFF.

CDR3 sequence reads: CASTQRGVYYGYTF. The CDR3 region has the DNA TGTGCCAGCACCCAACGAGGGGTTTACTATGGCTACACCTTC. The J gene is TRBJ1-2, the V gene TRBV28, with D possibly TRBD1 on 5 matching bases. Trimming left V 7 bases short and J 3 bases short, with 15 bases between. Germline V CDR1 and CDR2: MDHEN, SYDVKM. The CDR3 has 14 residues.

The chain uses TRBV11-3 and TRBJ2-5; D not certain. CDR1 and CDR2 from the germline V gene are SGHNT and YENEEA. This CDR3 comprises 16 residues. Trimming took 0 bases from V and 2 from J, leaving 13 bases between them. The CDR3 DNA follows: TGTGCCAGCAGCTTAGATATCAAGAACAGTCAAGAGACCCAGTACTTC. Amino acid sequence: CASSLDIKNSQETQYF.

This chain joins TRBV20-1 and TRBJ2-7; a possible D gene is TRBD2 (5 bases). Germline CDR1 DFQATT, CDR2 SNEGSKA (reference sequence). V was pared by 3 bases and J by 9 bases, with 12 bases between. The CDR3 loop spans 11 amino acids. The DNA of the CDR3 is TGCAGTGCTAGTCCAGCGGTCGGGCAGTACTTC. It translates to CSASPAVGQYF.

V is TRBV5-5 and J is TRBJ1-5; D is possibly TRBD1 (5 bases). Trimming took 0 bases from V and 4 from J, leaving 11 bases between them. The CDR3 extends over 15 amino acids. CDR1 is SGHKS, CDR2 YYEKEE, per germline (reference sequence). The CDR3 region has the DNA TGTGCCAGCAGCTTGGACGGGGGTCAAAATCAGCCCCAGCATTTT. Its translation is CASSLDGGQNQPQHF.